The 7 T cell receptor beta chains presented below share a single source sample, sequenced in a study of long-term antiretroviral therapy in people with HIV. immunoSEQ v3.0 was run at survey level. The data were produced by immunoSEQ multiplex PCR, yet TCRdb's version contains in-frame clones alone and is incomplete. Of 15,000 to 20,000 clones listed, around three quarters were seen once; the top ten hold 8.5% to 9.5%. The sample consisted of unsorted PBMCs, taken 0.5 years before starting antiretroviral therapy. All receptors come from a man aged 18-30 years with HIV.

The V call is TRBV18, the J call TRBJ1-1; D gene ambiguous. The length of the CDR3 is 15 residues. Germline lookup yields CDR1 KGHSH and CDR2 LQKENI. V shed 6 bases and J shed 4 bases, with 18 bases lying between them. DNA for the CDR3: TGTGCCAGCTCCTACCGGGCGGTGATGGGCACTGAAGCTTTCTTT. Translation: CASSYRAVMGTEAFF.

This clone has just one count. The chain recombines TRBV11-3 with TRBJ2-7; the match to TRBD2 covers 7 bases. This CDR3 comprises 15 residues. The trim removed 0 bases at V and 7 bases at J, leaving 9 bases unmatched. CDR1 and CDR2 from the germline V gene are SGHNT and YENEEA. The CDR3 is CASSLDTGPGGEQYF. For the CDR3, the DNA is TGTGCCAGCAGCTTAGATACGGGACCGGGAGGAGAGCAGTACTTC.

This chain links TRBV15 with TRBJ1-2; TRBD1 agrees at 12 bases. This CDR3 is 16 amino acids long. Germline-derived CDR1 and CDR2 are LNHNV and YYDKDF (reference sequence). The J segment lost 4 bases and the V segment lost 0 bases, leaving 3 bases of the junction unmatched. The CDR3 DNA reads TGTGCCACCAGCAGAGAACGGGACAGGGGGCTCTATGGCTACACCTTC. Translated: CATSRERDRGLYGYTF. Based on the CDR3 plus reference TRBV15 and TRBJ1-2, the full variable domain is DAMVIQNPRYQVTQFGKPVTLSCSQTLNHNVMYWYQQKSSQAPKLLFHYYDKDFNNEADTPDNFQSRRPNTSFCFLDIRSPGLGDTAMYLCATSRERDRGLYGYTFGSGTRLTVV.

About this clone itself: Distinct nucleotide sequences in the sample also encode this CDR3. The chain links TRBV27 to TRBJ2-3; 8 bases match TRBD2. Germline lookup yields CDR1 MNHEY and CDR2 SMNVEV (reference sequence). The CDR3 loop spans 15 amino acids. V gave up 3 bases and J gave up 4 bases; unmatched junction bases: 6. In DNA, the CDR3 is TGTGCCAGCAGTTTGGGCGGGGGGAGGGCAGATACGCAGTATTTT. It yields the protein CASSLGGGRADTQYF.

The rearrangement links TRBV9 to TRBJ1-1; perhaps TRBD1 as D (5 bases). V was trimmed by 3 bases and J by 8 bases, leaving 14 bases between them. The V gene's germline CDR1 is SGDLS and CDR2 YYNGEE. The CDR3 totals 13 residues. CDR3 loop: CASSAQWGEEAFF. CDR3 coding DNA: TGTGCCAGCAGCGCTCAATGGGGGGAGGAAGCTTTCTTT.

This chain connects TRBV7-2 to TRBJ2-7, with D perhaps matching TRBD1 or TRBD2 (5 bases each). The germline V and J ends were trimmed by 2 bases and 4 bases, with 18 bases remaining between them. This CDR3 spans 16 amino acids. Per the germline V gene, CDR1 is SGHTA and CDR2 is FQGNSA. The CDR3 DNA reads TGTGCCAGCAGCTTACTGAGCTCTGGGGGAAGTTACGAGCAGTACTTC. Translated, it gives CASSLLSSGGSYEQYF.

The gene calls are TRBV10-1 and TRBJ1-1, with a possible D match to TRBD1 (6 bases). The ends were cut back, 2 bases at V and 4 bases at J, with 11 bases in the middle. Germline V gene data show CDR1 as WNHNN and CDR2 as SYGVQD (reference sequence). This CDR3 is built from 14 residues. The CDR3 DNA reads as TGCGCCAGCAGTGAGGGGGGGGCTATCACTGAAGCTTTCTTT. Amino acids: CASSEGGAITEAFF.